One TCR beta chain is described in this entry. Authors' data handling: Using reference gene primer amplification, nucleated cell counts were estimated. Method: immunoSEQ multiplex PCR; TCRdb's copy keeps in-frame clones and lacks some. V, J and clone size reflect that table, while D and trimming were determined from the DNA. The sample yields 160,000 or so clones, 87% seen once. The record originates from a study of blood T cell repertoires in COVID-19. The overall study: The origin of the acute and convalescent COVID-19 samples was the United States, Italy and Spain. PBMCs, B-cell-depleted T cells, or T cells provided the cDNA or gDNA that made up the material.

The germline V gene encodes CDR1 GTSNPN and CDR2 SVGIG (reference sequence). The CDR3 is 14 amino acids. The ends lost 6 bases at V and 6 bases at J; junction bases unmatched: 9. The sequencing sample was made of peripheral blood. The origin of this receptor is a woman in her 50s with acute or convalescent COVID-19. V gene TRBV30 combines with J gene TRBJ2-2, with 8 nucleotides matching TRBD1. The CDR3 reads CACRQGLFAGELFF. DNA of the CDR3: TGTGCCTGCAGACAGGGGTTGTTCGCCGGGGAGCTGTTTTTT.